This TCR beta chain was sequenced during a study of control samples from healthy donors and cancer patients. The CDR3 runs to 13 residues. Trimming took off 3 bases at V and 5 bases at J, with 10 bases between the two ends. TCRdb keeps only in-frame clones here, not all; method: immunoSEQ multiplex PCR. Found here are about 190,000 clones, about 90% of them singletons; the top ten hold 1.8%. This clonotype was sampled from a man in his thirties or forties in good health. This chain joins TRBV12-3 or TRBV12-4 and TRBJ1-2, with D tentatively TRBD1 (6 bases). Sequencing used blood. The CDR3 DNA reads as TGTGCCAGCAGTTTCCAGGGGAAGTATGGCTACACCTTC. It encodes CASSFQGKYGYTF.